This section outlines one TCR beta chain sequence together with its context. Its cognate antigen is unknown. This sample is part of a study of T-cell memory formation after mild COVID-19. At the level of the study: TCR clusters largely stayed donor specific.

TCR alpha and TCR beta cDNA libraries carrying sample barcodes and UMIs were produced by 5'RACE using constant-segment primers. TCRdb passed the 5' RACE reads through MiXCR, listing each CDR3 protein once. The sample contains under 700,000 distinct CDR3 sequences, around 21% of which appear only once. General study results and limits: Clones that contracted from day 15 to 85 were balanced CD4/CD8, while later expanders leaned CD4+.

There are 15 residues in the CDR3. Germline V CDR1 and CDR2: DFQATT, SNEGSKA (reference sequence). V lost 7 bases and J lost 1, with 18 bases in between. Material: PBMCs or a T cell subset sorted from them (not recorded which). The sequence came from an adult woman who had mild COVID-19 (a few samples of this study predate the infection). Cell type and time point are not known. This rearrangement joins TRBV20-1 to TRBJ2-3; D unresolved. CDR3 residues: CSVVGPRAGTDTQYF. The CDR3 DNA sequence: TGCAGTGTCGTGGGTCCGCGCGCGGGCACAGATACGCAGTATTTT.